This T cell receptor beta chain was recovered during a study of regulatory T cells in long-lasting Graves disease. J lost 2 bases, V lost 3 bases, and 6 bases had no gene match. Germline loops: CDR1 SEHNR, CDR2 FQNEAQ (reference sequence). The CDR3 contains 16 residues. According to the study, TCR beta libraries were built with iRepertoire HTBI primers and CDR3-region Arm-PCR. One entry per CDR3 protein, called by TCRdb with MiXCR from the multiplex PCR reads. Of roughly 530,000 distinct CDR3 sequences listed, more than 15% were seen once; the top ten hold just under 25%. This clonotype was detected once. A much larger clone lies a single base off, so this may be a read error. The time point was: newly diagnosed GD, antithyroid drugs for less than 3 months. Preparation of the TCR library used RNA extracted from PBMCs. The same sample was also used in a study of T cells in Graves' hyperthyroidism and ophthalmopathy. Per that study: Newly diagnosed hyperthyroidism patients aged 18 to 65 years had disease lasting under 2 months.

This material consisted of peripheral blood mononuclear cells (PBMCs), taken at new diagnosis, from a patient treated with antithyroid drugs. This chain uses TRBV7-9 with TRBJ2-2, with 7 bases lining up with TRBD1. The TCR originated in a woman aged 35-65 years with Graves disease. DNA of the CDR3: TGTGCCAGCAGCTTTCCGAGGGGGCATAACACCGGGGAGCTGTTTTTT. Amino acids: CASSFPRGHNTGELFF.